This T cell receptor beta chain was retrieved from a study of CD8 T cells in Susac syndrome. An input of about 0.5 to 1 ug of RNA was subjected to reverse transcription using random hexamers. With immunoSEQ multiplex PCR, TCR beta CDR3 was amplified across 54 Vbeta and 13 Jbeta. Via MiXCR, TCRdb re-called the immunoSEQ multiplex PCR reads, giving one row per CDR3 protein. The table lists more than 65,000 distinct CDR3 sequences, roughly 94% of them singletons. The T cells that were sequenced for TCR beta were CD8+ and CD4+ cells from blood. Healthy donors served as the controls. They were matched for age and sex. TEMRA cells were FACS-enriched, with CD8+ and CD4+ T cells isolated negatively. This CDR3 has 13 amino acids. Germline lookup yields CDR1 MNHEY and CDR2 SVGAGI. V was shortened by 3 bases and J by 3 bases, with 8 bases between the two germline ends.

The V gene is TRBV6-5, the J gene TRBJ1-2; possible D gene TRBD1, 5 bases. This TCR was recovered from a human donor in good health. The sequencing sample was made of CD8+ T cells from PBMCs. The CDR3 region is CASSYGGYYGYTF. The CDR3 coding sequence is TGTGCCAGCAGTTATGGGGGTTACTATGGCTACACCTTC.